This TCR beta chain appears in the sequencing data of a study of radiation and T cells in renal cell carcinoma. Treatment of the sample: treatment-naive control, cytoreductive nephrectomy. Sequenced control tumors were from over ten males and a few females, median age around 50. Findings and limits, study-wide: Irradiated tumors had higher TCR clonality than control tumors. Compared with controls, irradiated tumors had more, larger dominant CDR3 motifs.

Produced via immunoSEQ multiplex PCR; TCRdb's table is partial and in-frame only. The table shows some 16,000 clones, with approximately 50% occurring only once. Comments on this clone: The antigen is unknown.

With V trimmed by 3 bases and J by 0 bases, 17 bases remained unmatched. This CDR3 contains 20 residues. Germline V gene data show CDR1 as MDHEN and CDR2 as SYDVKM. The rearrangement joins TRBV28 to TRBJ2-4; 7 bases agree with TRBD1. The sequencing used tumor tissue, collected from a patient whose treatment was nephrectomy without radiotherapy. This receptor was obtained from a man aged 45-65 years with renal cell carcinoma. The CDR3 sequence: CASSFDRDRNSLGAKNIQYF. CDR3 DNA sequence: TGTGCCAGCAGTTTTGACCGGGACAGAAACTCTCTGGGAGCCAAAAACATTCAGTACTTC. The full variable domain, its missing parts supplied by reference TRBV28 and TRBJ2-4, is DVKVTQSSRYLVKRTGEKVFLECVQDMDHENMFWYRQDPGLGLRLIYFSYDVKMKEKGDIPEGYSVSREKKERFSLILESASTNQTSMYLCASSFDRDRNSLGAKNIQYFGAGTRLSVL.